This entry lists 8 T cell receptor beta chains sequenced from one sample in a study of blood T cell repertoires in COVID-19. Profiling relied on immunoSEQ multiplex PCR, and the TCRdb table lists in-frame clones only, not all of them. The repertoire has approximately 230,000 clones, roughly 88% of them found once; the top ten carry about 2.2%. The sequenced sample consisted of peripheral blood. The receptors derive from a man aged 30 to 45 who had recovered from COVID-19.

For the CDR3, the DNA is TGCGCCAGCAGGTTAACAGGGGAACCTTACACCTTC. It translates to CASRLTGEPYTF. The chain couples TRBV5-1 to TRBJ1-2; 7 nucleotides align to TRBD1. The germline gives CDR1 SGHRS, CDR2 YFSETQ. This CDR3 has 12 residues. J was trimmed by 11 bases and V by 5 bases; bases with no gene match: 9.

This chain connects TRBV7-8 to TRBJ2-5; 13 bases align to TRBD2. The CDR3 loop spans 16 amino acids. Germline CDR1 reads SGHVS; CDR2 reads FQNEAQ. Trimming at V came to 5 bases and at J to 2 bases, leaving 5 bases not matched to a gene. CDR3 nucleotide sequence: TGTGCCAGCAGCCCGGGGACTAGCGGGGAACAAGAGACCCAGTACTTC. Translation gives CASSPGTSGEQETQYF. The full variable domain, rest sourced from reference TRBV7-8 and TRBJ2-5, is GAGVSQSPRYKVAKRGQDVALRCDPISGHVSLFWYQQALGQGPEFLTYFQNEAQLDKSGLPSDRFFAERPEGSVSTLKIQRTQQEDSAVYLCASSPGTSGEQETQYFGPGTRLLVL.

The chain recombines TRBV6-4 with TRBJ1-1, with D possibly TRBD1 on 6 matching bases. The CDR3 is 17 residues long. CDR1 is MRHNA, CDR2 SNTAGT, per germline. Trimming pared 5 bases from V and 2 bases from J, leaving 21 bases between. CDR3 DNA: TGTGCCAGCAGTCAACGGGGAGGGGGGCCCCCTAACACTGAAGCTTTCTTT. As protein: CASSQRGGGPPNTEAFF.

This chain uses TRBV5-5 with TRBJ2-7; 11 bases line up with TRBD1. V dropped 4 bases and J dropped 9; count of bases not matched to a gene: 15. This CDR3 spans 16 amino acids. CDR1 is SGHKS and CDR2 is YYEKEE in the germline V gene (reference sequence). CDR3 sequence: CASSTPGDRGYFVQYF. The CDR3 DNA reads as TGTGCCAGCAGCACGCCCGGGGACAGGGGGTACTTTGTGCAGTACTTC.

The chain uses TRBV7-9 and TRBJ1-2, with a possible D match to TRBD1 (6 bases). The V gene's germline CDR1 is SEHNR and CDR2 FQNEAQ (reference sequence). There are 14 residues in the CDR3. The ends were cut back, 5 bases at V and 8 bases at J, with 18 bases in the middle. CDR3 loop: CASSHPHRVYGYTF. CDR3 sequence (DNA): TGTGCCAGCAGCCACCCCCACAGGGTTTACGGCTACACCTTC.

The CDR3 coding sequence is TGTGCCAGCAGCTTTGAGTGCAAGCGAACCACAGATACGCAGTATTTT. It encodes CASSFECKRTTDTQYF. This chain joins TRBV12-1 and TRBJ2-3; the table's D gene call, TRBD2, was not cross checked with the DNA. TRBV12-1 is a pseudogene. The CDR3 sequence is 16 residues long.

A few counts support this clone. The chain combines TRBV7-9 with TRBJ1-3; no clear D gene. V shed 5 bases and J shed 0 bases, with 17 bases lying between them. Germline-derived CDR1 and CDR2 are SEHNR and FQNEAQ (reference sequence). This CDR3 is built from 17 residues. CDR3 in amino acids: CASSPMGRFSSGNTIYF. DNA of the CDR3: TGTGCCAGCAGCCCGATGGGCAGGTTTTCCTCTGGAAACACCATATATTTT.

The gene calls are TRBV27 and TRBJ2-7; D uncertain. The germline V and J ends were trimmed by 6 bases and 4 bases, with 16 bases remaining between them. This CDR3 spans 14 amino acids. Germline CDR1 MNHEY, CDR2 SMNVEV (reference sequence). CDR3 bases: TGTGCCAGCAGCCCACTGAAGGAGCCATACGAGCAGTACTTC. Its translation is CASSPLKEPYEQYF.